This T cell receptor (beta chain) was captured by sequencing in a study of blood T cell repertoires in COVID-19. The table came from immunoSEQ multiplex PCR; TCRdb's copy has only in-frame clones and leaves some out. The sample comprises 250,000 or so clones, roughly 77% of which are singletons, and 2.5% to 4% rests with the top ten. Germline CDR1 reads SEHNR; CDR2 reads FQNEAQ (reference sequence). The CDR3 is 13 amino acids. With 5 bases removed from V and 1 base from J, the gap between germline ends came to 6 bases. This clone was seen only a few times. Sequenced sample: peripheral blood. This chain uses TRBV7-9 with TRBJ2-1, with D possibly being TRBD1 (5 bases). This TCR derives from a woman older than 75 with acute or convalescent COVID-19. CDR3 sequence: CASSPGSYNEQFF. The CDR3 DNA follows: TGTGCCAGCAGCCCAGGGTCCTACAATGAGCAGTTCTTC. The full variable domain, completed using reference TRBV7-9 and TRBJ2-1, is DTGVSQNPRHKITKRGQNVTFRCDPISEHNRLYWYRQTLGQGPEFLTYFQNEAQLEKSRLLSDRFSAERPKGSFSTLEIQRTEQGDSAMYLCASSPGSYNEQFFGPGTRLTVL.